Each of the 17 T cell receptor beta chains below was sequenced from the same sample in a study of cytomegalovirus exposure and HLA in healthy donors. A multiplex PCR was run with 60 Vbeta primers and 13 Jbeta primers. Assay: immunoSEQ multiplex PCR; the TCRdb copy retains only in-frame clones and omits some. The data show tens of thousands of clones, 70% to 85% seen once. Source material: PBMCs. The origin of the receptors is a man aged 50-60 years in good health and CMV-seropositive.

This clone was seen a few times. One end of the junction varies from germline; a read error may be responsible. The genes are TRBV5-1 and TRBJ2-6; maybe TRBD1 (5 bases). The CDR3 contains 15 residues. Germline CDR1 reads SGHRS; CDR2 reads YFSETQ. The CDR3 region has the DNA TGCGCCAGCAGTTCTACTTCCTCTGGGGCCAACGGCCTGACTTTC. This codes for CASSSTSSGANGLTF.

The J gene is TRBJ1-1, the V gene TRBV11-3, with D tentatively TRBD1 (6 bases). The CDR3 loop spans 14 amino acids. The V end lost 7 bases, the J end lost 2 bases, and 14 bases lay between the germline ends. CDR1 SGHNT and CDR2 YENEEA come from the germline V gene. This CDR3 reads CASTIGTPNTEAFF. CDR3 coding DNA: TGTGCCAGCACCATCGGGACACCTAACACTGAAGCTTTCTTT.

A note on this clone: The junction and the germline gene differ at one end; a read error may be behind it. The chain couples TRBV7-9 to TRBJ2-7, with 10 positions matching TRBD2. Germline-derived CDR1 and CDR2 are SEHNR and FQNEAQ (reference sequence). This CDR3 is 15 amino acids long. As DNA, the CDR3 is TGTTCCAGCAGCTTAGAGTGGACTAGCGGATACGAGCAGTACTTC. Amino acids: CSSSLEWTSGYEQYF. The whole variable domain, remainder taken from reference TRBV7-9 and TRBJ2-7, is DTGVSQNPRHKITKRGQNVTFRCDPISEHNRLYWYRQTLGQGPEFLTYFQNEAQLEKSRLLSDRFSAERPKGSFSTLEIQRTEQGDSAMYLCSSSLEWTSGYEQYFGPGTRLTVT.

This chain links TRBV19 with TRBJ2-5; D may be TRBD1 (6 bases). Germline V lookup: CDR1 LNHDA, CDR2 SQIVND (reference sequence). V gave up 5 bases and J gave up 0 bases, with 10 bases separating them. This CDR3 comprises 14 residues. CDR3 nucleotides: TGTGCCAGTAGTCCAGGGGCGAACCAAGAGACCCAGTACTTC. Translated, it gives CASSPGANQETQYF. The whole variable domain, filled in from reference TRBV19 and TRBJ2-5, reads DGGITQSPKYLFRKEGQNVTLSCEQNLNHDAMYWYRQDPGQGLRLIYYSQIVNDFQKGDIAEGYSVSREKKESFPLTVTSAQKNPTAFYLCASSPGANQETQYFGPGTRLLVL.

V is TRBV7-2 and J is TRBJ2-3, with 12 nucleotides matching TRBD1. The CDR3 runs to 16 residues. J gave up 3 bases and V 5 bases, and 6 bases lay outside the gene matches. Germline loops: CDR1 SGHTA, CDR2 FQGNSA. This CDR3 is CASSRWGQGATDTQYF. The CDR3 coding sequence is TGTGCCAGCAGCCGATGGGGACAGGGGGCAACAGATACGCAGTATTTT.

The rearrangement uses TRBV27 and TRBJ1-1; perhaps TRBD1 as D (6 bases). V was trimmed by 6 bases and J by 1 base, leaving 9 bases between them. Looked up from germline, CDR1 is MNHEY and CDR2 is SMNVEV (reference sequence). The CDR3 runs 13 residues. CDR3 nucleotide sequence: TGTGCCAGCAGGATGACAGGGAACACTGAAGCTTTCTTT. Amino acids: CASRMTGNTEAFF.

The J gene is TRBJ2-7, the V gene TRBV21-1; the listed D gene, TRBD1, was not tested against the DNA. TRBV21-1 is tagged as a pseudogene. The CDR3 loop spans 17 amino acids. The CDR3 DNA sequence: TGTGCCAGCAGCAAAGGAGGCGGAAAAACAGGGACCTACGAGCAGTACTTC. Translated, it gives CASSKGGGKTGTYEQYF.

This chain joins TRBV18 and TRBJ2-1, with 7 bases lining up with TRBD2. The length of the CDR3 is 17 residues. The ends lost 2 bases at V and 0 bases at J; junction bases unmatched: 7. The germline CDR1 and CDR2 sequences are KGHSH and LQKENI. The CDR3 here is CASSPLGGGSSYNEQFF. CDR3 nucleotides: TGTGCCAGCTCACCATTGGGAGGCGGGAGCTCCTACAATGAGCAGTTCTTC.

This sequence joins TRBV18 and TRBJ2-6; D call uncertain. V was trimmed by 1 base and J by 1 base, leaving 5 bases between them. This CDR3 has 15 amino acids. Germline values: CDR1 KGHSH, CDR2 LQKENI. The CDR3 nucleotides read TGTGCCAGCTCACCACGGGCTTCTGGGGCCAACGTCCTGACTTTC. Its translation: CASSPRASGANVLTF. Complete variable domain (other parts from reference TRBV18 and TRBJ2-6): NAGVMQNPRHLVRRRGQEARLRCSPMKGHSHVYWYRQLPEEGLKFMVYLQKENIIDESGMPKERFSAEFPKEGPSILRIQQVVRGDSAAYFCASSPRASGANVLTFGAGSRLTVL.

The V gene is TRBV6-1, the J gene TRBJ2-7, with 12 bases lining up with TRBD1. The CDR3 totals 15 residues. Germline V lookup: CDR1 MNHNS, CDR2 SASEGT. V lost 3 bases to trimming and J lost 8 bases; unmatched junction nucleotides: 8. CDR3 nucleotides: TGTGCCAGCAGTGATATGGGACAGGGGGCCTTGAAGCAGTACTTC. Protein: CASSDMGQGALKQYF.

This chain connects TRBV5-4 to TRBJ2-7; D is ambiguous. The CDR3 length is 13 residues. Germline lookup yields CDR1 SGHNT and CDR2 YYREEE (reference sequence). V lost 3 bases to trimming and J lost 2 bases, with 9 bases between them. The CDR3 coding sequence is TGTGCCAGCAGCTCCGGGTCCCCCTACGAGCAGTACTTC. As protein: CASSSGSPYEQYF.

This clone was found once. The rearrangement links TRBV11-2 to TRBJ2-5; a weak D match, TRBD1 (5 bases). The V end was cut by 0 bases, the J end by 1 base, with 15 bases between. CDR1 SGHAT and CDR2 FQNNGV come from the germline V gene. The CDR3 contains 17 residues. CDR3 nucleotides: TGTGCCAGCAGCTTAGACACAGACAGACGACTCCAAGAGACCCAGTACTTC. This sequence encodes CASSLDTDRRLQETQYF.

This clone was detected a few times. The rearrangement links TRBV18 to TRBJ2-1, with D tentatively TRBD2 (5 bases). There are 16 residues in the CDR3. Trimming removed 4 bases from V and 0 bases from J, with 13 bases in between. Germline V gives CDR1 KGHSH, CDR2 LQKENI. DNA for the CDR3: TGTGCCAGCTCACGGATGACGGGGAGCTCCTACAATGAGCAGTTCTTC. Its translation is CASSRMTGSSYNEQFF. Complete variable domain (other parts from reference TRBV18 and TRBJ2-1): NAGVMQNPRHLVRRRGQEARLRCSPMKGHSHVYWYRQLPEEGLKFMVYLQKENIIDESGMPKERFSAEFPKEGPSILRIQQVVRGDSAAYFCASSRMTGSSYNEQFFGPGTRLTVL.

The sample holds one count of this clone. Its ends do not fully match the called genes, so a read error is possible. V and J are TRBV7-9 and TRBJ2-3; D call uncertain. CDR1 SEHNR and CDR2 FQNEAQ come from the germline V gene (reference sequence). CDR3 length equals 13 residues. The CDR3 is CSSSPPMRDTQYF. Written as DNA, the CDR3 is TGTTCCAGCAGCCCCCCCATGAGGGATACGCAGTATTTT.

The chain links TRBV4-3 to TRBJ2-7, with D hard to call. Germline V gene lookup returns CDR1 LGHNA and CDR2 YSLEER. The CDR3 is made up of 13 amino acids. Trimming stripped 0 bases from V and 5 bases from J, with 8 bases between. The CDR3 coding sequence is TGCGCCAGCAGCCAAGATCTCGCAGACGAGCAGTACTTC. Its translation: CASSQDLADEQYF.

V usage is TRBV6-6 and J usage is TRBJ1-5; D gene ambiguous. Germline CDR1 reads MNHNY; CDR2 reads SVGAGI (reference sequence). V shed 0 bases and J shed 0 bases, with 6 bases lying between them. The CDR3 consists of 15 residues. The CDR3 protein is CASSYSEYSNQPQHF. The CDR3 nucleotides read TGTGCCAGCAGTTACTCGGAGTATAGCAATCAGCCCCAGCATTTT.

CDR3 DNA sequence: TGTGCCAGCAGTATCTACCCTTACAATGAGCAGTTCTTC. Amino acids: CASSIYPYNEQFF. The chain couples TRBV27 to TRBJ2-1, with unresolved D. Trimming stripped 5 bases from V and 4 bases from J, with 9 bases between. The CDR3 length is 13 residues. Germline V gives CDR1 MNHEY, CDR2 SMNVEV (reference sequence).